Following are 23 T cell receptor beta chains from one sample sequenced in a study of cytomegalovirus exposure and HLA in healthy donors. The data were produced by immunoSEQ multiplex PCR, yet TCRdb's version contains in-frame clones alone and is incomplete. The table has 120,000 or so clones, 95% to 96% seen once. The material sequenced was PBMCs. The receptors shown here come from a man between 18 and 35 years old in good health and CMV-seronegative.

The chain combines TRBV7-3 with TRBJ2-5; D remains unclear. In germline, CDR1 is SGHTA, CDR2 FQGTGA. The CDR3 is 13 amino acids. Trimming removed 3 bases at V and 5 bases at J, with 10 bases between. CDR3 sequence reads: CASSFNGGETQYF. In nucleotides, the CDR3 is TGTGCCAGCAGCTTCAACGGCGGCGAGACCCAGTACTTC. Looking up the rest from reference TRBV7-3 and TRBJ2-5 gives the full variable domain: GAGVSQTPSNKVTEKGKYVELRCDPISGHTALYWYRQSLGQGPEFLIYFQGTGAADDSGLPNDRFFAVRPEGSVSTLKIQRTERGDSAVYLCASSFNGGETQYFGPGTRLLVL.

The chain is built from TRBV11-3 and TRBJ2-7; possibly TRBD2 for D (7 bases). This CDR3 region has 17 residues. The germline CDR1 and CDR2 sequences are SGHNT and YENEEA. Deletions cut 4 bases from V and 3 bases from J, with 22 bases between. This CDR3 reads CASSSPFEGGPNYEQYF. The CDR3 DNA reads TGTGCCAGCAGCTCACCTTTTGAGGGGGGGCCAAACTACGAGCAGTACTTC.

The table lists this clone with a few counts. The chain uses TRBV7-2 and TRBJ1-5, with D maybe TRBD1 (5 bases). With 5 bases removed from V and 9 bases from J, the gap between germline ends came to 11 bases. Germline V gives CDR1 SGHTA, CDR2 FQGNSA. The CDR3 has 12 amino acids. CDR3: CASSPGAWPQHF. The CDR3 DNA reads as TGTGCCAGCAGCCCTGGGGCATGGCCCCAGCATTTT. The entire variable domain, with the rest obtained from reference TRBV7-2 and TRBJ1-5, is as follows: GAGVSQSPSNKVTEKGKDVELRCDPISGHTALYWYRQSLGQGLEFLIYFQGNSAPDKSGLPSDRFSAERTGGSVSTLTIQRTQQEDSAVYLCASSPGAWPQHFGDGTRLSIL.

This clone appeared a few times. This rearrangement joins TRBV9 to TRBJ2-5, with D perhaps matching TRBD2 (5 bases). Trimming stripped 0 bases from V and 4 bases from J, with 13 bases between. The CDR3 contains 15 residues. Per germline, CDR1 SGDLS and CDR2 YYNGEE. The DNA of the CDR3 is TGTGCCAGCAGCGTAGGTCCTGAGGGTTCAGAGACCCAGTACTTC. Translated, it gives CASSVGPEGSETQYF.

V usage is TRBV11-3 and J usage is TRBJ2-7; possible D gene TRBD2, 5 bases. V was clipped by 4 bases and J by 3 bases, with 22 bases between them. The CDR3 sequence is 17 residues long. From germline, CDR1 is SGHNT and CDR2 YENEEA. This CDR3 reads CASSSGTGPRRYYEQYF. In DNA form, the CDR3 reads TGTGCCAGCAGCTCAGGCACCGGACCCAGGAGGTACTACGAGCAGTACTTC.

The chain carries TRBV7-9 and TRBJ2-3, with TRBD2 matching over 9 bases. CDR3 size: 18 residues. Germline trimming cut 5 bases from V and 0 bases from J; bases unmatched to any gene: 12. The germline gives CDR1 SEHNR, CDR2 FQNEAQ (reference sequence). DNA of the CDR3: TGTGCCAGCAGCCACGGACTAGCGTCTTCTTCTAGCACAGATACGCAGTATTTT. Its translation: CASSHGLASSSSTDTQYF.

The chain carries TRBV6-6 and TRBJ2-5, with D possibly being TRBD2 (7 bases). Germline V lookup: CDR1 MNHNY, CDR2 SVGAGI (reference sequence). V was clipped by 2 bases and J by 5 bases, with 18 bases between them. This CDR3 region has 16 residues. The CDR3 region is CASSYPFGGAEETQYF. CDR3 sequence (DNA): TGTGCCAGCAGTTACCCGTTTGGGGGGGCAGAGGAGACCCAGTACTTC.

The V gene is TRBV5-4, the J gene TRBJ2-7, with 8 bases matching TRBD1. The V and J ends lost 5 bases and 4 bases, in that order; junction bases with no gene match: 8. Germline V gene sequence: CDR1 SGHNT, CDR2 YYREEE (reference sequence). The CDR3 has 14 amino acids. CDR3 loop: CASRPQGGLYEQYF. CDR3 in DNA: TGTGCCAGCAGGCCACAGGGGGGACTTTACGAGCAGTACTTC.

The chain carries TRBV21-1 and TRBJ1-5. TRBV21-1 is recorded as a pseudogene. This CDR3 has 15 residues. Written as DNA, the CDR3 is TGTGCCAGCAGCTTCCGCGGGGGGGAAAGTCAGCCCCAGCATTTT. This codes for CASSFRGGESQPQHF.

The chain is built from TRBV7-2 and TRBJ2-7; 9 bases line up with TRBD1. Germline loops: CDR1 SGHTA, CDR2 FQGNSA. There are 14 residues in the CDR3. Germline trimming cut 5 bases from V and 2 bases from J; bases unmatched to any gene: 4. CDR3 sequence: CASSLGTGTYEQYF. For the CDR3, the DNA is TGTGCCAGCAGCCTTGGGACAGGGACCTACGAGCAGTACTTC. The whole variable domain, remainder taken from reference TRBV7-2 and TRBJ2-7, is GAGVSQSPSNKVTEKGKDVELRCDPISGHTALYWYRQSLGQGLEFLIYFQGNSAPDKSGLPSDRFSAERTGGSVSTLTIQRTQQEDSAVYLCASSLGTGTYEQYFGPGTRLTVT.

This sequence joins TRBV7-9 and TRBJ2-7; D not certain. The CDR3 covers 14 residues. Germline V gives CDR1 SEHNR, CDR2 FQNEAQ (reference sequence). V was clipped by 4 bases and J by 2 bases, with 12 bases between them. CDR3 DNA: TGTGCCAGCAGCTCCCCGTACAAAACCTACGAGCAGTACTTC. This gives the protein CASSSPYKTYEQYF. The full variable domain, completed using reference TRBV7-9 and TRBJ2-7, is DTGVSQNPRHKITKRGQNVTFRCDPISEHNRLYWYRQTLGQGPEFLTYFQNEAQLEKSRLLSDRFSAERPKGSFSTLEIQRTEQGDSAMYLCASSSPYKTYEQYFGPGTRLTVT.

The CDR3 nucleotides read TGTGCCAGCAGCTCCCCCCACAGGAGCTCCTACGAGCAGTACTTC. Protein product: CASSSPHRSSYEQYF. The V gene is TRBV28, the J gene TRBJ2-7; D may be TRBD1 (5 bases). The CDR3 has 15 amino acids. CDR1 MDHEN and CDR2 SYDVKM come from the germline V gene. Trimming shortened V by 6 bases and J by 0 bases, and 15 bases separated the two germline ends.

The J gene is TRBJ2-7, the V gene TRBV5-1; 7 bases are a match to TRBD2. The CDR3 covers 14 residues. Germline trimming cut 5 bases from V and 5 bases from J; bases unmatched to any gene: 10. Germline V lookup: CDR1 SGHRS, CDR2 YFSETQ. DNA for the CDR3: TGCGCCAGCAGGAATCGGGGAGGGGCCCACGAGCAGTACTTC. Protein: CASRNRGGAHEQYF.

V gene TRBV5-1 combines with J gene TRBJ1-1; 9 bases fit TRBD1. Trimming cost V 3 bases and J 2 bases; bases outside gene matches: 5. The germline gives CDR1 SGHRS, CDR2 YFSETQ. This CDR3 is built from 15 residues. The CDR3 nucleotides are TGCGCCAGCAGCTCACGGACAGGGGTCAACACTGAAGCTTTCTTT. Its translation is CASSSRTGVNTEAFF. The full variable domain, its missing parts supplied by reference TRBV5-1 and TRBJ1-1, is KAGVTQTPRYLIKTRGQQVTLSCSPISGHRSVSWYQQTPGQGLQFLFEYFSETQRNKGNFPGRFSGRQFSNSRSEMNVSTLELGDSALYLCASSSRTGVNTEAFFGQGTRLTVV.

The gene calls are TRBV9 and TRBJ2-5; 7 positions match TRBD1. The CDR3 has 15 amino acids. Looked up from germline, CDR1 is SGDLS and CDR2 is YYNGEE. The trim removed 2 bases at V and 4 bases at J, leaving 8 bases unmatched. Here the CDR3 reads CASSVTDRTGETQYF. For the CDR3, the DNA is TGTGCCAGCAGCGTTACGGACAGGACTGGAGAGACCCAGTACTTC.

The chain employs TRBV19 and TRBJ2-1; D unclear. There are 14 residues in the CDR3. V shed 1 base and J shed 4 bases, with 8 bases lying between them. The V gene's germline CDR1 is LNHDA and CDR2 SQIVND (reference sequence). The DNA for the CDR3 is TGTGCCAGTAGTATAGGGCAGAATTACAATGAGCAGTTCTTC. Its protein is CASSIGQNYNEQFF.

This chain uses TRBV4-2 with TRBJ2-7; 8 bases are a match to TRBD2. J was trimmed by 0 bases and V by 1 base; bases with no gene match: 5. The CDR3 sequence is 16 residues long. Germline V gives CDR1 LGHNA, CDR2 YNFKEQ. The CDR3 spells CASSQGGGPNSYEQYF. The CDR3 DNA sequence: TGTGCCAGCAGCCAAGGCGGGGGGCCTAACTCCTACGAGCAGTACTTC.

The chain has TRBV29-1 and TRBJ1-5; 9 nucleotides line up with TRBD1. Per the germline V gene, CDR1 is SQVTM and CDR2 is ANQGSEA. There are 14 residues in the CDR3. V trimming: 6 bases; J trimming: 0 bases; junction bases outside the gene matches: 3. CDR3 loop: CSVVDRGSNQPQHF. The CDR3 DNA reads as TGCAGCGTCGTGGACAGGGGTAGCAATCAGCCCCAGCATTTT.

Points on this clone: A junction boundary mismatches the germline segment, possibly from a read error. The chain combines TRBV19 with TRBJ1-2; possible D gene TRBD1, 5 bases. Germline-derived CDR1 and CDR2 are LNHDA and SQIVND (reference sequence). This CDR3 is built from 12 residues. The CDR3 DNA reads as TGCGGCTGCTGGGGCGCGAGCTATGGCTACACCTTC. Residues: CGCWGASYGYTF.

CDR3 in DNA: TGTGCCAGCGGGCCCACTAGTAACTCCTACAATGAGCAGTTCTTC. It specifies CASGPTSNSYNEQFF. The chain is built from TRBV7-2 and TRBJ2-1, with D tentatively TRBD2 (5 bases). CDR1 and CDR2 from the germline V gene are SGHTA and FQGNSA. Between the trimmed V and J ends, which lost 8 bases and 0 bases, there was a span of 14 bases. The length of the CDR3 is 15 residues.

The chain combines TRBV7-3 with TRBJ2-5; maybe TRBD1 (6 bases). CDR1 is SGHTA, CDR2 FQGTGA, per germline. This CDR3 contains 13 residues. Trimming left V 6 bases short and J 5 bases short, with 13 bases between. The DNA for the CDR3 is TGTGCCAGCAGTTCGGGACACGAGGAGACCCAGTACTTC. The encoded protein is CASSSGHEETQYF. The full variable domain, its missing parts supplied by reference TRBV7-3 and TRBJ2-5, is GAGVSQTPSNKVTEKGKYVELRCDPISGHTALYWYRQSLGQGPEFLIYFQGTGAADDSGLPNDRFFAVRPEGSVSTLKIQRTERGDSAVYLCASSSGHEETQYFGPGTRLLVL.

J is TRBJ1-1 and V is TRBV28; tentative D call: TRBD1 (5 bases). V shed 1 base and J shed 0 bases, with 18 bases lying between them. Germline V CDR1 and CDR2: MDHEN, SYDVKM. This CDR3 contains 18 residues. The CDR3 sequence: CASSLSVRIGGMNTEAFF. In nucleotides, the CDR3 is TGTGCCAGCAGTTTATCAGTGCGGATCGGGGGGATGAACACTGAAGCTTTCTTT.

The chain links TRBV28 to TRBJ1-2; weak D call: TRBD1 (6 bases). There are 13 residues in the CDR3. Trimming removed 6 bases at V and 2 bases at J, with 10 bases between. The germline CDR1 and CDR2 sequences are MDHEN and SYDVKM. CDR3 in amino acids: CASSPTGNYGYTF. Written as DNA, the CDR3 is TGTGCCAGCAGCCCTACAGGGAACTATGGCTACACCTTC.